The 30 T cell receptor beta chains presented below share a single source sample, sequenced in a study of T cells in Graves' hyperthyroidism and ophthalmopathy (dated by TCRdb to about 2019). The library was obtained by multiplex PCR. Sequencer: Illumina HiSeq 2000. TCR beta CDR3 regions were amplified from RNA transcripts. For the first round of RT-PCR on the TCR CDR3, the HTBI primer set was used together with the Qiagen OneStep RT-PCR kit. TCRdb applied fastp at Q25 and MiXCR to the public reads, then kept only in-frame beta chains. Merged by CDR3 protein, the rows form single entries marked with the most common genes and DNA. The sample contains around 690,000 distinct CDR3 sequences, approximately 15% of them found a single time. The ten largest clonotypes hold around a sixth of the sample. Sequencing was performed on blood. The receptors come from a man aged 45 to 65 with Graves' hyperthyroidism.

This clonotype was detected many times. V and J are TRBV7-2 and TRBJ1-2; a weak D match, TRBD1 (6 bases). CDR3 size: 15 residues. The V end lost 1 base, the J end lost 0 bases, and 9 bases lay between the germline ends. Germline V gene lookup returns CDR1 SGHTA and CDR2 FQGNSA. The CDR3 spells CASSLDWTANYGYTF. For the CDR3, the DNA is TGTGCCAGCAGCTTAGACTGGACAGCTAACTATGGCTACACCTTC.

Note on this clonotype: One end of the junction is discordant with germline, which a read error may explain. The V call is TRBV25-1, the J call TRBJ2-3; 10 positions match TRBD1. Germline assignment: CDR1 MGHDK and CDR2 SYGVNS. This CDR3 has 15 amino acids. The CDR3: CTSSELGQGIDTQYF. DNA of the CDR3: TGTACCAGCAGTGAATTGGGACAGGGGATAGATACGCAGTATTTT.

This clonotype was detected many times. This chain links TRBV2 with TRBJ2-5; 8 bases are shared with TRBD2. The CDR3 length is 15 residues. Germline CDR1 is SNHLY and CDR2 is FYNNEI. The V segment lost 6 bases and the J segment 2 bases; nucleotides outside the gene matches: 8. The CDR3 DNA reads TGTGCCAGCAGGGCCGGGACTAGGTTGCAAGAGACCCAGTACTTC. It translates to CASRAGTRLQETQYF. The entire variable domain, with the rest obtained from reference TRBV2 and TRBJ2-5, is as follows: EPEVTQTPSHQVTQMGQEVILRCVPISNHLYFYWYRQILGQKVEFLVSFYNNEISEKSEIFDDQFSVERPDGSNFTLKIRSTKLEDSAMYFCASRAGTRLQETQYFGPGTRLLVL.

CDR3 DNA: TGCAGTGCTAGAGATAGGAGCGGGAGACTGGAGAAGTTCTACAATGAGCAGTTCTTC. This encodes CSARDRSGRLEKFYNEQFF. The gene calls are TRBV20-1 and TRBJ2-1; 8 bases line up with TRBD2. CDR1 and CDR2 (germline): DFQATT, SNEGSKA (reference sequence). Trimming removed 0 bases from V and 3 bases from J; junction bases left unmatched: 16. This CDR3 is built from 19 residues.

Only a few counts were recorded for this clonotype. The J gene is TRBJ2-5, the V gene TRBV2; D not resolved. Germline CDR1 reads SNHLY; CDR2 reads FYNNEI. Deletions cut 6 bases from V and 2 bases from J, with 7 bases between. The CDR3 covers 12 residues. CDR3 coding DNA: TGTGCCAGCAGGGCGTATCAAGAGACCCAGTACTTC. Protein product: CASRAYQETQYF. Using reference TRBV2 and TRBJ2-5 for the parts outside the CDR3, the full variable domain is EPEVTQTPSHQVTQMGQEVILRCVPISNHLYFYWYRQILGQKVEFLVSFYNNEISEKSEIFDDQFSVERPDGSNFTLKIRSTKLEDSAMYFCASRAYQETQYFGPGTRLLVL.

This clonotype was recorded a few times. This sequence joins TRBV27 and TRBJ1-2; weak D call: TRBD1 (5 bases). The CDR3 is 14 amino acids. V gave up 0 bases and J gave up 8 bases, with 13 bases separating them. Germline assignment: CDR1 MNHEY and CDR2 SMNVEV (reference sequence). The CDR3 spells CASSLSGGVGGYTF. Written as DNA, the CDR3 is TGTGCCAGCAGTTTATCGGGGGGAGTGGGGGGCTACACCTTC.

This clonotype was observed at least ten times. V gene TRBV18 combines with J gene TRBJ1-1, with D maybe TRBD1 (6 bases). CDR1 and CDR2 from the germline V gene are KGHSH and LQKENI. The CDR3 length is 14 residues. The ends were cut back, 4 bases at V and 3 bases at J, with 12 bases in the middle. CDR3 loop: CASSLTGSDTEAFF. CDR3 nucleotide sequence: TGTGCCAGCTCACTCACAGGGTCGGACACTGAAGCTTTCTTT.

The chain recombines TRBV4-1 with TRBJ1-5; D is unresolved. V lost 1 base and J lost 4, with 11 bases in between. The CDR3 extends over 15 amino acids. Per the germline V gene, CDR1 is MGHRA and CDR2 is YSYEKL. The CDR3 coding sequence is TGCGCCAGCAGCCAAGTCCTGAGTTATAATCAGCCCCAGCATTTT. Translated: CASSQVLSYNQPQHF.

Ten or more counts support this clonotype. This rearrangement joins TRBV28 to TRBJ2-5, with D perhaps matching TRBD1 (6 bases). CDR1 and CDR2 from the germline V gene are MDHEN and SYDVKM. The CDR3 sequence is 13 residues long. The V and J ends lost 5 bases and 5 bases respectively, with 12 bases between them. The CDR3 region has the DNA TGTGCCAGCAGTGCCTGGACAGCTGAGACCCAGTACTTC. It encodes CASSAWTAETQYF.

This clonotype was detected many times. The J gene is TRBJ2-7, the V gene TRBV28; 15 nucleotides align to TRBD2. The CDR3 spans 18 residues. The germline V gene has CDR1 MDHEN and CDR2 SYDVKM. V lost 5 bases to trimming and J lost 4 bases; unmatched junction nucleotides: 12. CDR3 residues: CASSDGLAGGPRGYEQYF. The CDR3 DNA reads as TGTGCCAGCAGTGACGGACTAGCGGGAGGGCCTCGAGGGTACGAGCAGTACTTC.

This sequence joins TRBV28 and TRBJ2-3; TRBD2 matches 11 bases. The CDR3 length is 14 residues. Germline V gives CDR1 MDHEN, CDR2 SYDVKM. The V segment lost 4 bases and the J segment 10 bases; nucleotides outside the gene matches: 7. The CDR3 is CASSSIAGGPAQYF. CDR3 DNA: TGTGCCAGCAGTTCCATAGCGGGAGGGCCCGCGCAGTATTTT.

The genes are TRBV4-1 and TRBJ2-1, with 13 bases fitting TRBD2. Germline values: CDR1 MGHRA, CDR2 YSYEKL. The CDR3 has 16 amino acids. V shed 0 bases and J 8 bases; nucleotides not matched to a gene: 4. The CDR3 here is CASSQDSTSGRDEQFF. In DNA form, the CDR3 reads TGCGCCAGCAGCCAAGATAGTACTAGCGGGAGGGATGAGCAGTTCTTC.

This clonotype was detected only a few times. The V gene is TRBV11-2, the J gene TRBJ2-7; 10 bases line up with TRBD2. Germline V CDR1 and CDR2: SGHAT, FQNNGV. The CDR3 covers 15 residues. After removal of 5 bases from V and 3 bases from J, the junction contained 7 bases not matched to a gene. Here the CDR3 DNA reads TGTGCCAGCAGCAGCGGGACTAGCGTGTTCTACGAGCAGTACTTC. This encodes CASSSGTSVFYEQYF.

The chain couples TRBV2 to TRBJ2-7; D is perhaps TRBD1 (8 bases). Trimming stripped 6 bases from V and 2 bases from J, with 14 bases between. Germline lookup yields CDR1 SNHLY and CDR2 FYNNEI. The CDR3 consists of 14 residues. As DNA, the CDR3 is TGTGCCAGCAGAGAACAGGGGGGGACCTACGAGCAGTACTTC. Amino acids: CASREQGGTYEQYF.

This clonotype was counted at least ten times. This sequence joins TRBV12-3 or TRBV12-4 and TRBJ2-2, with D uncertain. Trimming took off 10 bases at V and 1 base at J, with 7 bases between the two ends. The CDR3 is made up of 12 amino acids. This CDR3 is CANSQNTGELFF. CDR3 coding DNA: TGTGCCAACTCACAGAACACCGGGGAGCTGTTTTTT.

This rearrangement joins TRBV18 to TRBJ1-1; maybe TRBD1 (6 bases). Trimming stripped 0 bases from V and 4 bases from J, with 15 bases between. In germline, CDR1 is KGHSH, CDR2 LQKENI. CDR3 length: 16 amino acids. CDR3 bases: TGTGCCAGCTCACCACCGAATCTGGTGACAGGCACTGAAGCTTTCTTT. Translation: CASSPPNLVTGTEAFF. The whole variable domain, filled in from reference TRBV18 and TRBJ1-1, reads NAGVMQNPRHLVRRRGQEARLRCSPMKGHSHVYWYRQLPEEGLKFMVYLQKENIIDESGMPKERFSAEFPKEGPSILRIQQVVRGDSAAYFCASSPPNLVTGTEAFFGQGTRLTVV.

The V and J genes are TRBV13 and TRBJ2-1; a possible D gene is TRBD2 (5 bases). CDR1 is PRHDT, CDR2 FYEKMQ, per germline (reference sequence). Trimming took off 3 bases at V and 4 bases at J, with 16 bases between the two ends. This CDR3 has 16 amino acids. CDR3 in DNA: TGTGCCAGCAGCTTCGACGGGATCAGGATTTACAATGAGCAGTTCTTC. This translates into CASSFDGIRIYNEQFF.

This clonotype came up many times. This chain uses TRBV11-1 with TRBJ2-7; perhaps TRBD1 as D (6 bases). V gave up 4 bases and J gave up 2 bases, with 12 bases separating them. Germline V gives CDR1 SGHAT, CDR2 FQDESV (reference sequence). This CDR3 is built from 14 residues. The CDR3 bases are TGTGCCAGCAGCTGGGGGCAAGGTACCTACGAGCAGTACTTC. Translated, it gives CASSWGQGTYEQYF.

The chain links TRBV4-1 to TRBJ2-1; 11 bases are a match to TRBD2. The CDR3 runs 18 residues. The germline CDR1 and CDR2 sequences are MGHRA and YSYEKL. Trimming cost V 0 bases and J 3 bases; bases outside gene matches: 7. The CDR3 bases are TGCGCCAGCAGCCAAGACCCACTACTAGCGGGAGACTACAATGAGCAGTTCTTC. It specifies CASSQDPLLAGDYNEQFF.

This clonotype was counted many times. This chain connects TRBV12-3 or TRBV12-4 to TRBJ2-3, with 9 bases identical to TRBD2. With V trimmed by 10 bases and J by 0 bases, 5 bases remained unmatched. The CDR3 sequence is 14 residues long. Written as DNA, the CDR3 is TGTGCCACCTCAGCGGGAGGTAGCACAGATACGCAGTATTTT. Residues: CATSAGGSTDTQYF.

There are many counts of this clonotype. The chain is built from TRBV15 and TRBJ2-7; tentatively, D is TRBD1 (6 bases). The germline CDR1 and CDR2 sequences are LNHNV and YYDKDF (reference sequence). V lost 0 bases and J lost 1, with 19 bases in between. The CDR3 has 18 amino acids. CDR3 nucleotide sequence: TGTGCCACCAGCAGAGAACAAGGACAGACTTTCGGATCCTACGAGCAGTACTTC. The encoded protein is CATSREQGQTFGSYEQYF. Based on the CDR3 plus reference TRBV15 and TRBJ2-7, the full variable domain is DAMVIQNPRYQVTQFGKPVTLSCSQTLNHNVMYWYQQKSSQAPKLLFHYYDKDFNNEADTPDNFQSRRPNTSFCFLDIRSPGLGDTAMYLCATSREQGQTFGSYEQYFGPGTRLTVT.

The rearrangement joins TRBV20-1 to TRBJ1-2; D not resolved. The V gene's germline CDR1 is DFQATT and CDR2 SNEGSKA (reference sequence). CDR3 length: 12 amino acids. The V end was cut by 3 bases, the J end by 4 bases, with 9 bases between. CDR3 nucleotides: TGCAGTGCTAGTCCGGGCGGCTATGGCTACACCTTC. Translating it yields CSASPGGYGYTF.

This clonotype came up a few times. The V gene is TRBV6-1, the J gene TRBJ2-1; 9 bases line up with TRBD1. The CDR3 length is 14 residues. V lost 6 bases and J lost 8; bases outside the gene matches: 8. Germline loops: CDR1 MNHNS, CDR2 SASEGT. CDR3 region: CASRRDREVHEQFF. The CDR3 bases are TGTGCCAGCAGGCGGGACAGGGAAGTCCATGAGCAGTTCTTC.

This clonotype was detected ten times or more. The chain joins TRBV11-2 to TRBJ2-5; D gene uncertain. V was trimmed by 0 bases and J by 2 bases, leaving 4 bases between them. The CDR3 loop spans 13 amino acids. CDR1 and CDR2 (germline): SGHAT, FQNNGV. CDR3 DNA: TGTGCCAGCAGCTTAGACTGGCAAGAGACCCAGTACTTC. Residues: CASSLDWQETQYF.

In its sample, this clonotype was seen a few times. The J gene is TRBJ2-5, the V gene TRBV4-1; 15 nucleotides line up with TRBD2. Germline CDR1 and CDR2: MGHRA and YSYEKL. CDR3 size: 16 residues. The junction had 6 bases not matched to a gene; V was cut back by 9 bases and J by 1 base. The CDR3 spells CASRGLAGGLQETQYF. CDR3 nucleotide sequence: TGCGCCAGTAGGGGACTAGCGGGAGGTCTCCAAGAGACCCAGTACTTC.

This clonotype occurred many times. The V call is TRBV27, the J call TRBJ2-7; 8 nucleotides match TRBD1. Germline CDR1 MNHEY, CDR2 SMNVEV (reference sequence). The CDR3 runs 13 residues. The junction had 0 bases not matched to a gene; V was cut back by 4 bases and J by 1 base. The CDR3 bases are TGTGCCAGCAGTTGGACAGGGTCCTACGAGCAGTACTTC. Protein sequence: CASSWTGSYEQYF.

V usage is TRBV9 and J usage is TRBJ2-7; 8 nucleotides line up with TRBD2. Trimming at V came to 3 bases and at J to 2 bases, leaving 10 bases not matched to a gene. Germline V lookup: CDR1 SGDLS, CDR2 YYNGEE. CDR3 size: 16 residues. In DNA, the CDR3 is TGTGCCAGCAGCGGGGGGTCGGGGGGGCTCGCCTACGAGCAGTACTTC. Amino acid sequence: CASSGGSGGLAYEQYF.

Many counts were recorded for this clonotype. The rearrangement uses TRBV5-1 and TRBJ2-7, with 11 bases fitting TRBD2. V lost 0 bases and J lost 3; bases outside the gene matches: 5. CDR3 length: 16 amino acids. Germline CDR1 and CDR2: SGHRS and YFSETQ. The CDR3 is CASSLVAGTSGYEQYF. DNA of the CDR3: TGCGCCAGCAGCTTGGTAGCTGGGACTAGCGGCTACGAGCAGTACTTC.

V gene TRBV5-1 combines with J gene TRBJ2-7; D unclear. The V end was cut by 5 bases, the J end by 4 bases, with 19 bases between. Per germline, CDR1 SGHRS and CDR2 YFSETQ. CDR3 length: 15 residues. The CDR3 coding sequence is TGCGCCAGCAGACGACTGAGCGTAATCTATTACGAGCAGTACTTC. Translated, it gives CASRRLSVIYYEQYF.

This clonotype has a count of ten or more. The chain is built from TRBV11-2 and TRBJ2-1; D perhaps matches TRBD2 (6 bases). The germline V and J ends were trimmed by 4 bases and 4 bases, with 14 bases remaining between them. The V gene's germline CDR1 is SGHAT and CDR2 FQNNGV. The CDR3 extends over 15 amino acids. This CDR3 is CASSSSGGMYNEQFF. CDR3 DNA sequence: TGTGCCAGCAGCTCCTCCGGGGGTATGTACAATGAGCAGTTCTTC.